Below, one TCR beta chain is given with its context. This entry comes from a study of cytomegalovirus exposure and HLA in healthy donors. Amplification used 60 Vbeta primers and 13 Jbeta primers. Sequencing used immunoSEQ multiplex PCR; TCRdb keeps in-frame clones, though not all of them. The sample lists 100,000 to 150,000 clones, 60% to 80% seen once, with 4.5% to 5% in the top ten. Trimming pared 2 bases from V and 2 bases from J, leaving 3 bases between. This CDR3 has 12 amino acids. CDR1 SGDLS and CDR2 YYNGEE come from the germline V gene. This receptor was obtained from a man aged 50 or older in good health and CMV-seropositive. Input material: PBMCs. The genes are TRBV9 and TRBJ2-3; D remains ambiguous. The CDR3 spells CASSVYTDTQYF. The CDR3 DNA follows: TGTGCCAGCAGCGTCTACACAGATACGCAGTATTTT.